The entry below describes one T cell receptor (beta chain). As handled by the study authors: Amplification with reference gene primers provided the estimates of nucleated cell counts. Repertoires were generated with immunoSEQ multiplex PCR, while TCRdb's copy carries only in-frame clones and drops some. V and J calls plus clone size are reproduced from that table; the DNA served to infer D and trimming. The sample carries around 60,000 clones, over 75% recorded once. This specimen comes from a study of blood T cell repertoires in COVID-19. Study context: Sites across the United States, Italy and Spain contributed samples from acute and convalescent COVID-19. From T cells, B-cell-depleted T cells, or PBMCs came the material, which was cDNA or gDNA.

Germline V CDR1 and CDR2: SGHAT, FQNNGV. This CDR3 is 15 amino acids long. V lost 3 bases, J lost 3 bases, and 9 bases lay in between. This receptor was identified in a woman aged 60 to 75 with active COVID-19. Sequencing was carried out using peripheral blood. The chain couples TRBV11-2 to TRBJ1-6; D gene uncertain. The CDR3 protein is CASSFEGGYNSPLHF. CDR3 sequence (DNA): TGTGCCAGCAGCTTCGAGGGCGGCTATAATTCACCCCTCCACTTT. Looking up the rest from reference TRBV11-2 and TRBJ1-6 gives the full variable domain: EAGVAQSPRYKIIEKRQSVAFWCNPISGHATLYWYQQILGQGPKLLIQFQNNGVVDDSQLPKDRFSAERLKGVDSTLKIQPAKLEDSAVYLCASSFEGGYNSPLHFGNGTRLTVT.